A selection of T cell receptor beta chains follows, all from one sample in a study of CD8 T cells in Susac syndrome. TCRdb passed the immunoSEQ multiplex PCR reads through MiXCR, listing each CDR3 protein once. This table has tens of thousands of distinct CDR3 sequences, about 93% appearing once. Sequenced: CD4+ T cells from PBMCs. The receptors come from a human donor with Susac syndrome. Each CDR3 is given with its conserved first and last residue. For some rows the clone size is stated as once, few or many, or as a class when expanded; others skip it.

abundance | j_gene | v_gene | CDR3aa
NA | TRBJ2-3 | TRBV15 | CATSRDRGSLRPYF
NA | TRBJ1-2 | TRBV20-1 | CSASLPGAPGGYTF
NA | TRBJ2-6 | TRBV5-1 | CASSLEVGGSGANVLTF
NA | TRBJ2-1 | TRBV7-9 | CASSYTDIGTIYNEQFF
NA | TRBJ1-6 | TRBV30 | CAWRRSSYNSPLHF
NA | TRBJ1-6 | TRBV4-3 | CASSPDGGGDSPLHF
NA | TRBJ2-3 | TRBV6-2/TRBV6-3 | CASSQVKPDTQYF
once | TRBJ2-7 | TRBV3-1 | CASSQRRIHEQYF
NA | TRBJ2-3 | TRBV6-5 | CASSPDTWGNTQYF
NA | TRBJ1-2 | TRBV5-1 | CASSLYGQGNYGYTF
few | TRBJ2-7 | TRBV20-1 | CSARPGGTGKYEQYF
NA | TRBJ2-2 | TRBV5-1 | CASSPGTSGGQRTGELFF
once | TRBJ2-3 | TRBV30 | CAWNAGDTDTQYF
NA | TRBJ2-1 | TRBV7-2 | CASSFGGLAAREQFF
once | TRBJ1-1 | TRBV6-6 | CASRGQGRSEAFF
once | TRBJ2-7 | TRBV20-1 | CSAQFGGAYDEQYF
once | TRBJ2-7 | TRBV28 | CATQGIYEQYF
NA | TRBJ1-1 | TRBV19 | CASGNTEAFF
NA | TRBJ2-7 | TRBV27 | CASGLQGYEQYF
NA | TRBJ2-1 | TRBV20-1 | CSASERGQGMYNEQFF
NA | TRBJ2-1 | TRBV7-2 | CASSYRGGRNEQFF
NA | TRBJ2-1 | TRBV24-1 | CATSEGDPIYNEQFF
NA | TRBJ1-2 | TRBV15 | CATRQTFNYGYTF
few | TRBJ2-7 | TRBV18 | CASSQGYEQYF
NA | TRBJ1-1 | TRBV4-1 | CASSHLQGDTEAFF
NA | TRBJ2-7 | TRBV6-2/TRBV6-3 | CASSVGLYEQYF
NA | TRBJ1-6 | TRBV7-2 | CASSLVSAGQSNSPLHF
NA | TRBJ2-1 | TRBV28 | CASSLTGRGEYNEQFF
NA | TRBJ2-3 | TRBV12-3/TRBV12-4 | CASSLAGIDTQYF
NA | TRBJ2-1 | TRBV5-1 | CASSFGFNNEQFF
NA | TRBJ1-2 | TRBV13 | CASSEGTANYGYTF
once | TRBJ2-5 | TRBV14 | CASSLGSGGKETQYF
NA | TRBJ2-5 | TRBV5-4 | CASSLETRGKQETQYF
NA | TRBJ2-5 | TRBV6-6 | CASSYKGTETQYF
NA | TRBJ2-1 | TRBV5-1 | CASSWQGLDNEQFF
NA | TRBJ2-6 | TRBV7-9 | CASSVGPPGANVLTF
NA | TRBJ2-5 | TRBV6-2/TRBV6-3 | CASSYSSANRNF
NA | TRBJ2-2 | TRBV9 | CASSLTGTGYTGELFF
NA | TRBJ2-1 | TRBV7-2 | CASSLGAGRNYNEQFF
NA | TRBJ2-7 | TRBV6-2/TRBV6-3 | CASSYFGGPYEQYF
NA | TRBJ2-3 | TRBV29-1 | CSVEPGQGNTDTQYF
NA | TRBJ1-2 | TRBV30 | CAWSVRREDGYTF
once | TRBJ1-6 | TRBV15 | CATSRDPGTGNSPLHF
NA | TRBJ1-1 | TRBV30 | CAWIFQSRAFF
NA | TRBJ1-4 | TRBV12-3/TRBV12-4 | CASTQSLSGEKLFF
NA | TRBJ2-2 | TRBV7-9 | CASSFLANTGELFF
once | TRBJ2-2 | TRBV13 | CASSLGLVRSVATGELFF
NA | TRBJ2-7 | TRBV4-1 | CASSSSLSSYEQYF
NA | TRBJ2-7 | TRBV28 | CASSLGGASYEQYF
NA | TRBJ2-7 | TRBV5-6 | CASSFGRGASYEQYF
NA | TRBJ2-1 | TRBV14 | CASSRTSGGAKGEQFF
NA | TRBJ2-2 | TRBV7-6 | CASSLGQPNAGELFF
NA | TRBJ1-2 | TRBV6-6 | CASYRTSRANYGYTF
NA | TRBJ2-3 | TRBV29-1 | CSVGAGGTDTQYF
NA | TRBJ1-2 | TRBV3-1 | CASSLQGHGYTF
few | TRBJ2-3 | TRBV19 | CASRGSTDTQYF
NA | TRBJ1-1 | TRBV7-9 | CASSRGTGEMNTEAFF
once | TRBJ1-1 | TRBV29-1 | CSVPGTANTEAFF
once | TRBJ1-2 | TRBV5-6 | CASGFPGGNYGYTF
NA | TRBJ2-7 | TRBV20-1 | CSARTAFYEQYF